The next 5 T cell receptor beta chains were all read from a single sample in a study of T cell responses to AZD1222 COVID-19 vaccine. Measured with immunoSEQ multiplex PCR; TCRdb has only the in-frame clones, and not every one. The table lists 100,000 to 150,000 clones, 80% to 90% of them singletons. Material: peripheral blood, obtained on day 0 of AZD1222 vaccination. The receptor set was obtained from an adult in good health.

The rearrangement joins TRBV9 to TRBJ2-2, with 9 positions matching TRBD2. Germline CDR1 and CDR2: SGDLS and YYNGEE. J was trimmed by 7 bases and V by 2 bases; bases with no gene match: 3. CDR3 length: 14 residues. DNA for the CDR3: TGTGCCAGCAGCGTTTCTAGCGGGATCGGGGAGCTGTTTTTT. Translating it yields CASSVSSGIGELFF.

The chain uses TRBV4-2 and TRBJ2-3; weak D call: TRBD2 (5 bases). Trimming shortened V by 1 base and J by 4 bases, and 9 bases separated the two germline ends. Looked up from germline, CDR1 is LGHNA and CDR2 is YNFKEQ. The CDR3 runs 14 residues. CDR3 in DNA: TGTGCCAGCAGCCAAGGACTCGGGGCAGATACGCAGTATTTT. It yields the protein CASSQGLGADTQYF.

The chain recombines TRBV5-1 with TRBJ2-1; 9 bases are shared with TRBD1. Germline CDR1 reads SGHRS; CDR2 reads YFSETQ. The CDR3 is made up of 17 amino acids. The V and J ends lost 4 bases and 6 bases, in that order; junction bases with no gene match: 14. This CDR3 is CASSPGGAGQGGNEQFF. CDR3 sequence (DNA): TGCGCCAGCAGCCCTGGGGGGGCGGGACAGGGCGGCAATGAGCAGTTCTTC.

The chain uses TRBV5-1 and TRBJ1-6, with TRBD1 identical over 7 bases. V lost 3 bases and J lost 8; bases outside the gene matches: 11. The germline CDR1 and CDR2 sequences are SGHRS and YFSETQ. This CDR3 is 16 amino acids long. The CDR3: CASSWTTGKGDSPLHF. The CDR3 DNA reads TGCGCCAGCAGCTGGACGACAGGGAAGGGTGATTCACCCCTCCACTTT.

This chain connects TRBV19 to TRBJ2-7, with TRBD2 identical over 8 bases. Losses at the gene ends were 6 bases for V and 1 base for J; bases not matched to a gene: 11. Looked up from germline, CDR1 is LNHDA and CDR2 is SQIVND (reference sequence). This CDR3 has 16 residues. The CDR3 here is CASSSRRIAGSYEQYF. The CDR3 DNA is TGTGCCAGTAGCAGTAGACGAATAGCGGGATCCTACGAGCAGTACTTC.